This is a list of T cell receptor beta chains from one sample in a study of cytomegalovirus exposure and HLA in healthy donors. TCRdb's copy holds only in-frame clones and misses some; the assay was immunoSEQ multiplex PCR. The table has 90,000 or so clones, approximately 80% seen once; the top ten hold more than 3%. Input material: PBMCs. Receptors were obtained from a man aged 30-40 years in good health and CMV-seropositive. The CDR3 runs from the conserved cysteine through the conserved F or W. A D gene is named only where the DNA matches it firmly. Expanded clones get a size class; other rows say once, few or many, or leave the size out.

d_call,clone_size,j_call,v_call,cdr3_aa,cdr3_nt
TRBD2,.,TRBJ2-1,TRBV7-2,CASSLLSSGRADNEQFF,TGTGCCAGCAGCTTATTATCAAGCGGGAGGGCCGACAATGAGCAGTTCTTC
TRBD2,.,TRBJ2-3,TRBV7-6,CASSLTSGMSTDTQYF,TGTGCCAGCAGCTTAACTAGCGGCATGAGCACAGATACGCAGTATTTT
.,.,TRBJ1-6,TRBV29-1,CSVATDNTYNSPLHF,TGCAGCGTGGCCACCGACAACACCTATAATTCACCCCTCCACTTT
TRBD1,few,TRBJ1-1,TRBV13,CASTPGTGQPSRNTEAFF,TGTGCCAGCACCCCCGGGACAGGGCAGCCTTCGAGAAACACTGAAGCTTTCTTT
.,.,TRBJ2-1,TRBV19,CASSILGGKGEQFF,TGTGCCAGTAGTATCCTTGGCGGGAAAGGTGAGCAGTTCTTC
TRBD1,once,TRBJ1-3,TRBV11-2,CASSLEPGRGSTIYF,TGTGCCAGCAGCTTAGAACCGGGCAGGGGGAGCACCATATATTTT
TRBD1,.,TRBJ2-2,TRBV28,CASRTGTGLFEELFF,TGTGCCAGCAGAACCGGGACAGGGTTATTTGAGGAGCTGTTTTTT
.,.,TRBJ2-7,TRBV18,CASSDGAYEQYF,TGTGCCAGCTCCGACGGAGCCTACGAGCAGTACTTC
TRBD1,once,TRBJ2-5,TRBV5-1,CASSSLTGADQETQYF,TGCGCCAGCAGCTCATTGACAGGGGCCGACCAAGAGACCCAGTACTTC
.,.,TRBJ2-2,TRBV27,CASRGTFSGELFF,TGTGCCAGCAGAGGGACATTCAGCGGGGAGCTGTTTTTT
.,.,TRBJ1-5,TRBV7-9,CASSGRQGTQPQHF,TGTGCCAGCAGCGGTCGTCAGGGAACTCAGCCCCAGCATTTT
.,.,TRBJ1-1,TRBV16,CASSQQGLRNTEAFF,TGTGCCAGCAGCCAACAGGGACTTAGGAACACTGAAGCTTTCTTT
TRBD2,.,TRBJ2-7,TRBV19,CASATSGGPYEQYF,TGTGCCAGTGCGACTAGCGGGGGCCCCTACGAGCAGTACTTC
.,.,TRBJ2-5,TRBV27,CASSRFRTAQEAQYF,TGTGCCAGCAGTCGGTTTAGGACAGCCCAAGAGGCCCAGTACTTC
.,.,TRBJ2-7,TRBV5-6,CASSLGGRLSYEQYF,TGTGCCAGCAGCTTGGGGGGCAGGCTCTCCTACGAGCAGTACTTC
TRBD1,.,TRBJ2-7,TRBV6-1,CASSGYRGPYEQYF,TGTGCCAGCAGTGGGTACAGGGGGCCCTACGAGCAGTACTTC
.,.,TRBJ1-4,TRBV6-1,CASIRSGDFGEKLFF,TGTGCCAGCATCCGCTCGGGGGACTTTGGCGAAAAACTGTTTTTT
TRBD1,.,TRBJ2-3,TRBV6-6,CASRHQGAPTDTQYF,TGTGCCAGCAGGCACCAGGGGGCCCCCACAGATACGCAGTATTTT
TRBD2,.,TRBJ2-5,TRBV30,CAWRAGTSSKETQYF,TGTGCCTGGAGGGCTGGGACTAGCTCGAAAGAGACCCAGTACTTC
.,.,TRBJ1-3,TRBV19,CASSISSGQLISGNTIYF,TGTGCCAGTAGTATTTCTTCAGGCCAGCTCATCTCTGGAAACACCATATATTTT
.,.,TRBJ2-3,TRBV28,CASSFAGSRGDTQYF,TGTGCCAGCAGTTTCGCGGGATCGAGAGGAGATACGCAGTATTTT
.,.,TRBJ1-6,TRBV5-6,CASSSDGDLHF,TGTGCCAGCAGCTCGGACGGGGACCTCCACTTT
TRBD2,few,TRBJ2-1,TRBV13,CASSSPGLAGGPSNEQFF,TGTGCCAGCAGCTCACCGGGACTAGCGGGAGGGCCCTCGAATGAGCAGTTCTTC
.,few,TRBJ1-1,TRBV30,CAWKSQNTEAFF,TGTGCCTGGAAGAGTCAGAACACTGAAGCTTTCTTT
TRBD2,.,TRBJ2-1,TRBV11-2,CASSSPRTSGSSDYNEQFF,TGTGCCAGCAGCTCTCCCAGGACTAGCGGGAGCTCAGACTACAATGAGCAGTTCTTC
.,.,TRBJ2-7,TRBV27,CASRRGGGTYEQYF,TGTGCCAGCAGACGCGGCGGAGGAACCTACGAGCAGTACTTC
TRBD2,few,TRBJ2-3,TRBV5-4,CASSPISGILTDTQYF,TGTGCCAGCAGCCCAATAAGCGGGATCCTGACAGATACGCAGTATTTT
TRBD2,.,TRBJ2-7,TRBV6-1,CASSPGGLAVYEQYF,TGTGCCAGCAGTCCCGGAGGGCTAGCGGTTTACGAGCAGTACTTC
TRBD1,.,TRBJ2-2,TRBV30,CAWSPGQGLTGELFF,TGTGCCTGGAGTCCGGGACAGGGTTTAACCGGGGAGCTGTTTTTT
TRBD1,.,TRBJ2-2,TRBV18,CASSLTGTANTGELFF,TGTGCCAGCTCACTCACGGGGACAGCGAACACCGGGGAGCTGTTTTTT
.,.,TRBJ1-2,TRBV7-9,CASSSGTAAGGTF,TGTGCCAGCAGCTCCGGGACGGCTGCGGGGGGTACCTTC
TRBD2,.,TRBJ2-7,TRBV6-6,CASSPGGLAVYEQYF,TGTGCCAGCAGTCCCGGAGGGCTAGCGGTTTACGAGCAGTACTTC
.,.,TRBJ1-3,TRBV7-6,CASSPGGSGNTIYF,TGTGCCAGCAGCCCAGGTGGGTCTGGAAACACCATATATTTT
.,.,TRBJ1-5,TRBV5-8,CASSLAGISNQPQHF,TGTGCCAGCAGCTTAGCAGGGATATCAAATCAGCCCCAGCATTTT
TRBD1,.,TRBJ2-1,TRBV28,CASSLPGTVYNEQFF,TGTGCCAGCAGTTTACCCGGGACAGTGTACAATGAGCAGTTCTTC
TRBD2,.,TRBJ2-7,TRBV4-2,CASSQEGGREQYF,TGTGCCAGCAGCCAAGAGGGCGGGAGGGAGCAGTACTTC
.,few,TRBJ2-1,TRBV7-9,CASSFLQAYNEQFF,TGTGCCAGCAGCTTCTTACAGGCCTACAATGAGCAGTTCTTC
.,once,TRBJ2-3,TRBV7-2,CASSSHIQGRTDTQYF,TGTGCCAGCAGCTCCCACATACAGGGTCGCACAGATACGCAGTATTTT
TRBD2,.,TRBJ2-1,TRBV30,CAWSATSGRAKGQFF,TGTGCCTGGAGTGCCACTAGCGGGAGGGCCAAAGGGCAGTTCTTC
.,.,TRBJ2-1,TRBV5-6,CASSPAAGIYNEQFF,TGTGCCAGCAGCCCTGCGGCGGGGATATACAATGAGCAGTTCTTC
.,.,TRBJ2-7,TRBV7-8,CASSLRGSGRLTYEQYF,TGTGCCAGCAGCTTAAGGGGCAGCGGGCGCCTGACCTACGAGCAGTACTTC
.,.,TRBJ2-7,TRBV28,CASVGSSYEQYF,TGTGCCAGCGTCGGTTCTTCCTACGAGCAGTACTTC
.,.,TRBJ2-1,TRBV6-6,CASSWGQYNEQFF,TGTGCCAGCAGCTGGGGACAATACAATGAGCAGTTCTTC
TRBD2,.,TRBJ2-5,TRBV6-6,CASSRPAGGETQYF,TGTGCCAGCAGCCGACCAGCGGGAGGAGAGACCCAGTACTTC
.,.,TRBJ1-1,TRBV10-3,CAISRDTNTEAFF,TGTGCCATCTCAAGGGACACTAACACTGAAGCTTTCTTT
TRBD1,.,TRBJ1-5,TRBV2,CASSRGTGEQPQHF,TGTGCCAGCAGTAGGGGGACAGGGGAACAGCCCCAGCATTTT
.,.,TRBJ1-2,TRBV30,CAWSVWGESYGYTF,TGTGCCTGGAGTGTATGGGGGGAATCCTATGGCTACACCTTC
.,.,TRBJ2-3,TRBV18,CASSPRAGPTDTQYF,TGTGCCAGCTCCCCGAGGGCGGGACCCACAGATACGCAGTATTTT
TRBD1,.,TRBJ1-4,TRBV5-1,CASSTGTGVSTEKLFF,TGCGCCAGCAGCACCGGGACAGGGGTTTCAACTGAAAAACTGTTTTTT
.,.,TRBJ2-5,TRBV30,CAWTFDGEGTQYF,TGTGCCTGGACCTTTGACGGGGAAGGGACCCAGTACTTC
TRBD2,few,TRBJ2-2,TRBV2,CASSVLAVANTGELFF,TGTGCCAGCAGTGTACTAGCGGTAGCGAACACCGGGGAGCTGTTTTTT
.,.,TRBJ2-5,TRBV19,CASSIEWGSGETQYF,TGTGCCAGTAGTATAGAGTGGGGTTCGGGGGAGACCCAGTACTTC
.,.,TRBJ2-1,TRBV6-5,CASRDIGSGKEQFF,TGTGCCAGCAGAGATATAGGATCGGGGAAGGAGCAGTTCTTC
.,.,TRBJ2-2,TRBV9,CASSVLAGELFF,TGTGCCAGCAGCGTGTTAGCCGGGGAGCTGTTTTTT
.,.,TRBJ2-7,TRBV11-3,CASSFIHGSEQYF,TGTGCCAGCAGCTTTATCCACGGTTCCGAGCAGTACTTC
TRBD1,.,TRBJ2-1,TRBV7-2,CASSSTGGSYNEQFF,TGTGCCAGCAGCTCCACAGGGGGCTCCTACAATGAGCAGTTCTTC
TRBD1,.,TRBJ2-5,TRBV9,CASSSPHRGQETQYF,TGTGCCAGCAGCAGTCCTCACAGGGGTCAAGAGACCCAGTACTTC
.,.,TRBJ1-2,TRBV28,CASSPGSEGLGYTF,TGTGCCAGCAGTCCCGGGTCGGAGGGCCTTGGCTACACCTTC
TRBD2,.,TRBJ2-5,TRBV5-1,CASSFRLAGYETQYF,TGCGCCAGCAGCTTTCGACTAGCGGGATACGAGACCCAGTACTTC
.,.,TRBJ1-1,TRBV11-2,CASSLGEQNTEAFF,TGTGCCAGCAGCTTAGGTGAACAGAACACTGAAGCTTTCTTT